This T cell receptor (beta chain) came from a study of T cell repertoires in cytomegalovirus infection. Overall study context: Public TCR beta signature analysis indicated the presence of both CMV infection and matching HLA type. Study-wide points: In two of eight donors, the top clonotype was HLA-C-restricted CMV-specific. Summed frequency of shared TCR beta families picked out CMV carriers who also had the relevant HLA.

Germline V CDR1 and CDR2: LNHNV, YYDKDF (reference sequence). Trimming left V 0 bases short and J 5 bases short, with 10 bases between. The CDR3 contains 15 residues. TCRdb re-analysed the reads in MiXCR, keeping a single row per CDR3 protein. Of 200,000 to 300,000 distinct CDR3 sequences listed, around 13% are singletons. Turning to this clonotype: Its specificity is unknown.

The sequencing sample was made of PBMCs. J is TRBJ2-2 and V is TRBV15; D unclear. The sequence was collected from a human donor in good health (CMV status not recorded). Some clones in this sample may be carry-over from other donors' samples. The CDR3 nucleotides read TGTGCCACCAGCAGAGAACGGGCCCTGACCGGGGAGCTGTTTTTT. Translation: CATSRERALTGELFF. Variable domain in full (rest from reference TRBV15 and TRBJ2-2): DAMVIQNPRYQVTQFGKPVTLSCSQTLNHNVMYWYQQKSSQAPKLLFHYYDKDFNNEADTPDNFQSRRPNTSFCFLDIRSPGLGDTAMYLCATSRERALTGELFFGEGSRLTVL.